The text below deals with one T cell receptor (beta chain). Its target is unknown. These data are taken from a study of T cells expressing NK-cell markers. As the method of synthesis, 5'RACE template switching with UMIs yielded TCR beta cDNA. TCRdb re-called the 5' RACE reads and gives one entry per CDR3 protein, without DNA. The listing records 550,000 to 600,000 distinct CDR3 sequences. From germline, CDR1 is SEHNR and CDR2 FQNEAQ (reference sequence). CDR3 length: 16 residues. Study-level results: Nothing established the HCMV specificity of expanded NKG2C+ T cell clones.

Sequenced input: blood T cells: a sorted CD56 or NKG2C T cell subset, CD4+ or CD8+ T cells, or bulk PBMC T cells (not recorded which). The sequence came from a man aged 18 to 30 in good health. V is TRBV7-9 and J is TRBJ2-1; TCRdb designates TRBD1, a call that cannot be tested without DNA. This CDR3 reads CASSAGQGMSYNEQFF.